One T cell receptor (beta chain) is described in this entry. This sample was taken from a study of OX40 agonist ivuxolimab in advanced cancers. Background on the study: Patients received ivuxolimab, an intravenous treatment, every 2 weeks at 0.01 to 10 mg/kg.

Clones were read by immunoSEQ multiplex PCR, and TCRdb kept only the in-frame ones, dropping some. Here the sample spans under 75,000 clones, roughly nine tenths being singletons. This CDR3 has 15 residues. The V segment lost 7 bases and the J segment 0 bases; nucleotides outside the gene matches: 7. Germline assignment: CDR1 SNHLY and CDR2 FYNNEI. The chain has TRBV2 and TRBJ2-3, with 7 bases lining up with TRBD2. The receptor was isolated from an adult with an advanced solid tumor such as melanoma, head and neck, liver or kidney cancer. The source was CD4+ or CD8+ T cells sorted from blood, collected in a trial of the OX40 agonist ivuxolimab. CDR3 DNA sequence: TGTGCCAGCATAAGGGCAGCGGGGAGCACAGATACGCAGTATTTT. Protein sequence: CASIRAAGSTDTQYF.